This T cell receptor (beta chain) is drawn from a study of cytomegalovirus exposure and HLA in healthy donors. General study points: Based on reports, TCR beta sequences accurately predicted HLA-A and HLA-B alleles for most subjects. Associated with cytomegalovirus, according to the listing, were fewer than 200 TCR beta chains.

A word on this clone: Its antigen is still unknown.

The V and J ends lost 4 bases and 9 bases, in that order; junction bases with no gene match: 4. This CDR3 is 14 amino acids long. Germline values: CDR1 KGHSH, CDR2 LQKENI. It was with 60 Vbeta and 13 Jbeta primers that the PCR ran. Here immunoSEQ multiplex PCR was the method, and the copy in TCRdb shows in-frame clones only, minus some. The sample contains 150,000 or so clones, approximately 74% of which appear only once. This rearrangement joins TRBV18 to TRBJ1-6; 9 bases fit TRBD1. The receptor comes from a man between 25 and 39 years old in good health and CMV-seronegative. Sequenced: PBMCs. CDR3 nucleotides: TGTGCCAGCTCACTGGGACAGGGAGGTTCACCCCTCCACTTT. It specifies CASSLGQGGSPLHF.